A selection of T cell receptor beta chains follows, all from one sample in a study of cytomegalovirus exposure and HLA in healthy donors. Sequenced by immunoSEQ multiplex PCR; TCRdb stores in-frame clones only, minus some. The data show around 150,000 clones, with 60% to 80% seen just once and 1.7% held by the top ten. The specimen was PBMCs. The receptors shown here come from a woman aged 25 to 45 in good health and CMV-seronegative. The CDR3 runs from the conserved cysteine through the conserved F or W. D genes are given only for firm matches. The size of a clone is reported for some rows only, either as once, few or many, or as a class for expanded clones.

clone size	D gene	V gene	J gene	CDR3 protein	CDR3 DNA
.	.	TRBV27	TRBJ1-2	CASSLLRDRYGYTF	TGTGCCAGCAGTCTTCTGCGGGATCGCTATGGCTACACCTTC
.	TRBD1	TRBV5-4	TRBJ1-6	CASSRDLLGQGGSPLHF	TGTGCCAGCAGCCGTGATTTGTTGGGACAGGGAGGTTCACCCCTCCACTTT
few	TRBD1	TRBV13	TRBJ2-1	CASSDRTGGNEQFF	TGTGCCAGCAGCGATAGGACAGGGGGCAATGAGCAGTTCTTC
.	.	TRBV7-9	TRBJ2-7	CASSLVSAGGSYEQYF	TGTGCCAGCAGCTTAGTGTCCGCAGGGGGGAGCTACGAGCAGTACTTC
few	.	TRBV7-8	TRBJ2-1	CASSLQEGYNEQFF	TGTGCCAGCAGCTTACAGGAAGGCTACAATGAGCAGTTCTTC
.	.	TRBV29-1	TRBJ1-1	CSARQTNTEAFF	TGCAGCGCAAGACAGACGAACACTGAAGCTTTCTTT
.	TRBD1	TRBV6-1	TRBJ2-7	CASTGTVSYEQYF	TGTGCCAGCACCGGGACAGTATCCTACGAGCAGTACTTC
once	.	TRBV2	TRBJ2-5	CASSERTGLETQYF	TGTGCCAGCAGTGAGCGAACAGGGCTGGAGACCCAGTACTTC
.	.	TRBV30	TRBJ2-6	CAWGQDLSSGANVLTF	TGTGCCTGGGGGCAAGACCTAAGCTCTGGGGCCAACGTCCTGACTTTC
.	.	TRBV19	TRBJ1-1	CASSRGGSTEAFF	TGTGCCAGTAGTAGGGGAGGAAGCACTGAAGCTTTCTTT
once	.	TRBV6-1	TRBJ1-6	CASRTEGELSPLHF	TGTGCCAGCAGAACCGAGGGAGAACTCTCACCCCTCCACTTT
.	TRBD2	TRBV30	TRBJ2-7	CAWNAGGDYEQYF	TGTGCCTGGAATGCGGGGGGTGATTACGAGCAGTACTTC
.	.	TRBV6-6	TRBJ1-2	CASTPGAALNYGYTF	TGTGCCAGTACCCCCGGAGCGGCCTTGAACTATGGCTACACCTTC
few	TRBD1	TRBV4-3	TRBJ1-2	CASSQDLGQGTDGYTF	TGCGCCAGCAGCCAAGATCTCGGACAGGGGACGGATGGCTACACCTTC
.	TRBD2	TRBV5-4	TRBJ2-5	CASSPTWASGVTQETQYF	TGTGCCAGCAGCCCGACCTGGGCTAGCGGGGTGACCCAAGAGACCCAGTACTTC
.	.	TRBV6-5	TRBJ1-4	CASRRGLNEKLFF	TGTGCCAGCAGGAGGGGACTTAATGAAAAACTGTTTTTT
.	.	TRBV4-1	TRBJ2-7	CASSYRETYEQYF	TGCGCCAGCAGCTACAGGGAAACCTACGAGCAGTACTTC
.	.	TRBV5-1	TRBJ1-1	CASSQGFDGAEAFF	TGCGCCAGCAGCCAGGGGTTTGATGGGGCTGAAGCTTTCTTT
.	TRBD1	TRBV2	TRBJ1-3	CASSWGQGGNTIYF	TGTGCCAGCAGTTGGGGACAGGGCGGAAACACCATATATTTT
.	TRBD1	TRBV5-6	TRBJ1-1	CASSGTGDYAFF	TGTGCCAGCAGCGGGACAGGGGATTACGCTTTCTTT
.	.	TRBV15	TRBJ2-2	CATSRDLGATGELFF	TGTGCCACCAGCAGAGATCTAGGGGCTACCGGGGAGCTGTTTTTT
.	.	TRBV11-2	TRBJ2-4	CASSPNNRGYVGKNIQYF	TGTGCCAGCAGCCCTAACAACCGGGGTTACGTCGGCAAAAACATTCAGTACTTC
.	TRBD2	TRBV7-2	TRBJ2-6	CASRLQLAGGSGANVLTF	TGTGCCAGCAGACTGCAACTAGCGGGGGGCTCTGGGGCCAACGTCCTGACTTTC
.	.	TRBV6-5	TRBJ1-1	CASSLGAGNTEAFF	TGTGCCAGCAGTTTGGGGGCAGGGAACACTGAAGCTTTCTTT
.	TRBD1	TRBV7-9	TRBJ2-2	CASSDDRGDTGELFF	TGTGCCAGCAGCGACGACAGGGGTGACACCGGGGAGCTGTTTTTT
few	.	TRBV5-1	TRBJ2-3	CASSPVGGPDTQYF	TGCGCCAGCAGCCCGGTGGGGGGTCCAGATACGCAGTATTTT
few	.	TRBV9	TRBJ1-1	CASSVDGGSLNTEAFF	TGTGCCAGCAGCGTAGACGGGGGGAGCTTGAACACTGAAGCTTTCTTT
once	.	TRBV5-1	TRBJ1-2	CASSLEGHPNYGYTF	TGCGCCAGCAGCTTGGAGGGACACCCTAACTATGGCTACACCTTC
once	.	TRBV14	TRBJ1-2	CASSQVEKPRLGYGYTF	TGTGCCAGCAGCCAAGTCGAAAAACCGCGACTTGGTTATGGCTACACCTTC
.	.	TRBV7-2	TRBJ1-2	CASSQGDLNYGYTF	TGTGCCAGCAGCCAAGGGGATCTTAACTATGGCTACACCTTC
.	.	TRBV7-8	TRBJ1-1	CASSFLGSEAFF	TGTGCCAGCAGCTTTCTCGGGTCCGAAGCTTTCTTT
.	.	TRBV30	TRBJ1-2	CAWSRGDSGYTF	TGTGCCTGGAGTCGGGGGGATAGTGGCTACACCTTC
.	.	TRBV5-4	TRBJ1-2	CASTLRTEAPNYGYTF	TGTGCCAGCACTTTGAGGACGGAGGCCCCCAACTATGGCTACACCTTC
once	.	TRBV6-4	TRBJ2-7	CASSDSLGMDSSYEQYF	TGTGCCAGCAGTGACTCGTTGGGAATGGACAGCTCCTACGAGCAGTACTTC
.	.	TRBV4-2	TRBJ1-1	CASSQEGEGRGAEAFF	TGTGCCAGCAGCCAAGAGGGGGAGGGTAGGGGTGCTGAAGCTTTCTTT
.	TRBD2	TRBV5-1	TRBJ2-1	CASSSIAGAGHEQFF	TGCGCCAGCAGCTCCATAGCGGGGGCCGGCCATGAGCAGTTCTTC
.	TRBD1	TRBV4-3	TRBJ1-2	CASSQDRGLGYTF	TGCGCCAGCAGCCAAGACAGGGGGCTTGGCTACACCTTC
.	.	TRBV27	TRBJ1-6	CASSFRGGGSRSLHF	TGTGCCAGCAGTTTCAGAGGTGGGGGGAGTAGGTCCCTCCACTTT
.	.	TRBV27	TRBJ1-5	CASSPIGGIEQPQHF	TGTGCCAGCAGTCCAATCGGGGGGATAGAACAGCCCCAGCATTTT